This note documents a single T cell receptor beta chain sequence. The PCR used 60 Vbeta and 13 Jbeta primers. Generated by immunoSEQ multiplex PCR, the TCRdb table keeps only in-frame clones and is missing some. Of approximately 200,000 clones detected, roughly 85% appear once; the ten largest clones hold under 4.5%. This sample is part of a study of cytomegalovirus exposure and HLA in healthy donors. Trimming took 6 bases from V and 0 from J, leaving 8 bases between them. The CDR3 length is 13 residues. Germline V gives CDR1 LNHDA, CDR2 SQIVND (reference sequence). Sequenced: PBMCs. The rearrangement joins TRBV19 to TRBJ1-1; weak D call: TRBD1 (6 bases). The sequence came from a woman in her 30s in good health and CMV-seropositive. The CDR3 region is CASSGQLNTEAFF. CDR3 bases: TGTGCCAGTAGCGGACAGTTGAACACTGAAGCTTTCTTT.